These T cell receptor beta chains were read from a single sample in a study of CD8+CD57+ T cells in acquired aplastic anemia. TCRdb re-derived calls from the reads in MiXCR, one entry per CDR3 protein. The sample lists under 250,000 distinct CDR3 sequences; 50% to 70% were seen once. Sequences were obtained from sorted CD4+, CD8+, or CD8+CD57+ T cells (not recorded which) from PBMCs. Receptor source: a human donor with aplastic anemia. Each CDR3 is given with its conserved first and last residue. A D gene is named only where the DNA matches it firmly. Not every row has a clone size; where given, it reads once, few, many or a size class.

size | D | J | V | length | DNA | CDR3
many | NA | TRBJ1-2 | TRBV5-8 | 14 | TGTGCCAGCAGCTTGAGGCAGGGGAACTATGGCTACACCTTC | CASSLRQGNYGYTF
NA | TRBD2 | TRBJ2-2 | TRBV19 | 17 | TGTGCCAGTAGCCTACCGGAGGGACTAGACATCACCGGGGAGCTGTTTTTT | CASSLPEGLDITGELFF
few | TRBD1 | TRBJ1-2 | TRBV29-1 | 14 | TGCAGCCTAGAGTTGGCAGGGGGTTCCTATGGCTACACCTTC | CSLELAGGSYGYTF
NA | NA | TRBJ1-1 | TRBV6-2/TRBV6-3 | 13 | TGTGCCAGCAGTTACGGCAGGGCCACTGAAGCTTTCTTT | CASSYGRATEAFF
NA | NA | TRBJ2-3 | TRBV7-2 | 14 | TGTGCCAGCAGCCAAGCACACTTAACAGATACGCAGTATTTT | CASSQAHLTDTQYF
many | TRBD2 | TRBJ2-4 | TRBV20-1 | 13 | TGCAGTGCTAGAGAACGGGACTACAACATTCAGTACTTC | CSARERDYNIQYF
few | NA | TRBJ1-1 | TRBV5-1 | 14 | TGCGCCAGCAGCCCTGCTGGTATGAACACTGAAGCTTTCTTT | CASSPAGMNTEAFF
few | NA | TRBJ2-3 | TRBV10-3 | 15 | TGTGCCATCAGTGAGTCGTCCAAGGGTCCAGATACGCAGTATTTT | CAISESSKGPDTQYF
once | NA | TRBJ2-5 | TRBV7-8 | 15 | TGTGCCCGCAGCTCATGGACGGGCAGTGGAGAGACCCAGTACTTC | CARSSWTGSGETQYF
NA | TRBD1 | TRBJ2-3 | TRBV20-1 | 14 | TGCAGTGGTCGGGTGACAGGGAAGGTGGATACGCAGTATTTT | CSGRVTGKVDTQYF
NA | NA | TRBJ2-1 | TRBV20-1 | 17 | TGCAGTGCTAGAGATCAAATCAAGGGCCCAGATCCCGATGAGCAGTTCTTC | CSARDQIKGPDPDEQFF
once | TRBD1 | TRBJ2-7 | TRBV7-9 | 14 | TGTGCCAGCAGAAGACAGGGACCCTTTTACGAGCAGTACTTC | CASRRQGPFYEQYF
NA | TRBD2 | TRBJ2-5 | TRBV6-5 | 17 | TGTGCCAGCAGTTCCTCCATACTAGCGACCCGGCGGGGGACCCAGTACTTC | CASSSSILATRRGTQYF
once | TRBD2 | TRBJ2-5 | TRBV20-1 | 14 | TGCAGCTTACAACTAGCGGGAGGGCAAGAGGCCCAGTACTTC | CSLQLAGGQEAQYF
NA | NA | TRBJ1-6 | TRBV20-1 | 14 | TGCAGTGCTAGGATAAGCTCCTATAATTCACCCCTCCACTTT | CSARISSYNSPLHF
NA | NA | TRBJ1-5 | TRBV7-8 | 15 | TGTGCCAGCAGCTTAGTTGGAGGGGGCAATCAGCCCCAGCATTTT | CASSLVGGGNQPQHF
few | NA | TRBJ2-7 | TRBV2 | 12 | TGTGCCAGCAGGGGGGGATCCTACGAGCAGTACTTC | CASRGGSYEQYF
NA | TRBD2 | TRBJ2-5 | TRBV5-4 | 16 | TGTGCCAGCAGCCCCGGGGGGGCTAGCAGCGGAGAGACCCAGTACTTC | CASSPGGASSGETQYF
few | TRBD1 | TRBJ1-2 | TRBV7-7 | 17 | TGTGCCAGCAGCTCTAAGGCTGGGACAGGAGACACCTATGGCTACACCTTC | CASSSKAGTGDTYGYTF
NA | TRBD2 | TRBJ2-3 | TRBV7-9 | 15 | TGTGCCAGCAGCGTTTCTAGCGGATACACAGATACGCAGTATTTT | CASSVSSGYTDTQYF
NA | NA | TRBJ2-2 | TRBV5-1 | 16 | TGCGCCAGCAGCTCAATGCGGGGGACAGACACCGGGGAGCTGTTTTTT | CASSSMRGTDTGELFF
many | NA | TRBJ2-3 | TRBV27 | 12 | TGTGCCAGCGGCTACCTTACAGATACGCAGTATTTT | CASGYLTDTQYF
NA | TRBD1 | TRBJ2-1 | TRBV20-1 | 16 | TGCAGTGCTAGGGACAGGGGGATGACGTCCTACAATGAGCAGTTCTTC | CSARDRGMTSYNEQFF
many | NA | TRBJ1-2 | TRBV20-1 | 15 | TGCAGTGCTAGTTCCCCCGGCTTGGGAGCGTATGGCTACACCTTC | CSASSPGLGAYGYTF
NA | NA | TRBJ1-2 | TRBV24-1 | 13 | TGTGCCAGCCAGGGGAGTAGTAACTATGGCTACACCTTC | CASQGSSNYGYTF
NA | NA | TRBJ1-2 | TRBV20-1 | 13 | TGCAGTGCTAGAGATGGACAGCCATATGGCTACACCTTC | CSARDGQPYGYTF
NA | TRBD2 | TRBJ2-1 | TRBV10-1 | 18 | TGCGCCAGCAGTGACCGGGACTACGATCGCCCTTCCTACAATGAGCAGTTCTTC | CASSDRDYDRPSYNEQFF
NA | NA | TRBJ2-2 | TRBV19 | 14 | TGTGCCAGTAGGGAGACGAAGAACACCGGGGAGCTGTTTTTT | CASRETKNTGELFF
NA | NA | TRBJ1-1 | TRBV2 | 16 | TGTGCCAGCAGCTCCACCCAGGGTTGGAGGAACACTGAAGCTTTCTTT | CASSSTQGWRNTEAFF
NA | TRBD1 | TRBJ1-1 | TRBV9 | 14 | TGTGCCAGCAGCGTAGACACAGGGGTAACTGAAGCTTTCTTT | CASSVDTGVTEAFF
NA | TRBD2 | TRBJ2-7 | TRBV29-1 | 15 | TGCAGCGTTGAACCGACTAGCGGGAGTAACTACGAGCAGTACTTC | CSVEPTSGSNYEQYF
NA | TRBD1 | TRBJ1-1 | TRBV2 | 14 | TGTGCCAGCACCGCGGGACAGGCAAACACTGAAGCTTTCTTT | CASTAGQANTEAFF
NA | TRBD1 | TRBJ2-7 | TRBV9 | 15 | TGTGCCAGCAGCGTTGGACAGGCGGCTACCTACGAGCAGTACTTC | CASSVGQAATYEQYF
NA | NA | TRBJ1-4 | TRBV10-3 | 12 | TGTGCCATCAGTCAGGATAATGAAAAACTGTTTTTT | CAISQDNEKLFF
NA | TRBD1 | TRBJ1-5 | TRBV7-9 | 15 | TGTGCCAGCAGTCCCGGGACAGAAACCAATCAGCCCCAGCATTTT | CASSPGTETNQPQHF
NA | NA | TRBJ2-1 | TRBV15 | 16 | TGTGCCACCAGCAGCTTCGGGACTGATCTATACAACGAGCAGTTCTTC | CATSSFGTDLYNEQFF
many | NA | TRBJ2-7 | TRBV9 | 15 | TGTGCCAGCAGCGTAAATTTCGATGGCTCCTACGAGCAGTACTTC | CASSVNFDGSYEQYF
NA | NA | TRBJ1-1 | TRBV5-1 | 18 | TGCGCCAGCAGCTTGGGCGTGACACGCTCCAACATGAACACTGAAGCTTTCTTT | CASSLGVTRSNMNTEAFF
few | NA | TRBJ1-2 | TRBV24-1 | 12 | TGTGCCACCAGTGAACAGAACTATGGCTACACCTTC | CATSEQNYGYTF
NA | NA | TRBJ2-5 | TRBV14 | 14 | TGTGCTAGCAGCCAAGAACTGGGGGAAGAGACCCAGTACTTC | CASSQELGEETQYF
NA | NA | TRBJ1-2 | TRBV29-1 | 14 | TGCAGCGTTGAGGACGGGGGGAAGAACTATGGCTACACCTTC | CSVEDGGKNYGYTF
few | TRBD1 | TRBJ1-6 | TRBV9 | 15 | TGTGCCAGCAGCGCAGGACAGGGAGGTAATTCACCCCTCCACTTT | CASSAGQGGNSPLHF
NA | NA | TRBJ1-6 | TRBV6-5 | 15 | TGTGCCAGCACCGGGGGCGGGGGGTTCGGTTCACCCCTCCACTTT | CASTGGGGFGSPLHF
NA | NA | TRBJ2-7 | TRBV5-1 | 13 | TGCGCCAGCAGCTTCGGGAGTGGGTACGAGCAGTACTTC | CASSFGSGYEQYF
NA | TRBD1 | TRBJ1-5 | TRBV7-9 | 15 | TGTGCCAGCAGCTCCAGGGGGCCCGGCAATCAGCCCCAGCATTTT | CASSSRGPGNQPQHF
NA | TRBD2 | TRBJ2-7 | TRBV24-1 | 16 | TGTGCCACCAGTGATGCGACTAGCGGGAGGGCGGCCGAGCAGTACTTC | CATSDATSGRAAEQYF